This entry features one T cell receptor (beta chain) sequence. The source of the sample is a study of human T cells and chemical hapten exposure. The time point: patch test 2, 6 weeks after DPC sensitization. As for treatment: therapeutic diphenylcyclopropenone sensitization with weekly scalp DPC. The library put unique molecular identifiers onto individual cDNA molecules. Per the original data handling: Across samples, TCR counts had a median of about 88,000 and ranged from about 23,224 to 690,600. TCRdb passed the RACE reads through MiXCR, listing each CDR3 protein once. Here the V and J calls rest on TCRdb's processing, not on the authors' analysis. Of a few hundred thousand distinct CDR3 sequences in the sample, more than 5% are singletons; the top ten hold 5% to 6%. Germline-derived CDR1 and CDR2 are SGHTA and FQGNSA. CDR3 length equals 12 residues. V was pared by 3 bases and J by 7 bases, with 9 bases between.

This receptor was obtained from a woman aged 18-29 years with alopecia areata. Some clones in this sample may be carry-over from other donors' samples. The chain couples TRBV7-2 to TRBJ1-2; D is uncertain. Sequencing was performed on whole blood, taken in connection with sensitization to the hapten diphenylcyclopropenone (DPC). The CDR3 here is CASSFSAAGYTF. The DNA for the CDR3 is TGTGCCAGCAGCTTTTCGGCGGCTGGCTACACCTTC. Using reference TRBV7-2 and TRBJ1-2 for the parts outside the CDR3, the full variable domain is GAGVSQSPSNKVTEKGKDVELRCDPISGHTALYWYRQSLGQGLEFLIYFQGNSAPDKSGLPSDRFSAERTGGSVSTLTIQRTQQEDSAVYLCASSFSAAGYTFGSGTRLTVV.